The rows below give T cell receptor beta chains drawn from one sample of a study of blood T cell repertoires in COVID-19. Clones were read by immunoSEQ multiplex PCR, and TCRdb kept only the in-frame ones, dropping some. The sample includes some 150,000 clones, roughly 81% of them seen just once. The sequenced material came from peripheral blood. The receptors were sampled from a man aged 35 to 55 with acute or convalescent COVID-19. The CDR3 runs from the conserved cysteine through the conserved F or W. The D gene is left open where the match is weak.

D	V	J	CDR3	DNA
.	TRBV29-1	TRBJ1-2	CSVEGPGSPNYGYTF	TGCAGCGTTGAAGGCCCAGGGTCCCCTAACTATGGCTACACCTTC
.	TRBV2	TRBJ2-2	CASSSSNTGELFF	TGTGCCAGCAGTTCCTCGAACACCGGGGAGCTGTTTTTT
TRBD2	TRBV7-2	TRBJ2-7	CASSRGTRFTEQYF	TGTGCCAGCAGCCGTGGGACTAGGTTTACCGAGCAGTACTTC
TRBD1	TRBV29-1	TRBJ2-7	CSALGLTGEFASAGEQYF	TGCAGCGCCTTAGGTCTGACAGGGGAGTTTGCCTCGGCGGGAGAGCAGTACTTC
TRBD1	TRBV7-8	TRBJ1-1	CASSRQGTNEAFF	TGTGCCAGCAGCCGACAGGGAACAAATGAAGCTTTCTTT
.	TRBV5-1	TRBJ2-3	CASSLVGGSTDTQYF	TGCGCCAGCAGCTTGGTTGGAGGGAGCACAGATACGCAGTATTTT
TRBD1	TRBV3-1/TRBV3-2	TRBJ1-6	CASSQSGTGRNNSPLHF	TGTGCCAGCAGCCAATCCGGGACAGGGAGAAATAATTCACCCCTCCACTTT
.	TRBV5-8	TRBJ2-1	CASSFRTAAYNEQFF	TGTGCCAGCAGCTTCCGGACAGCCGCCTACAATGAGCAGTTCTTC
.	TRBV25-1	TRBJ2-5	CASSESPVETQYF	TGTGCCAGCAGTGAATCTCCGGTAGAGACCCAGTACTTC
.	TRBV2	TRBJ1-4	CASSDVRGYNEKLFF	TGTGCCAGCAGTGACGTTCGCGGGTATAATGAAAAACTGTTTTTT